This T cell receptor (beta chain) was captured in a study of shared clonotypes between healthy human individuals. Study-wide findings and caveats: Clonotypes shared by all four donors outscored non-shared clonotypes in generation probability.

V was clipped by 0 bases and J by 8 bases, with 12 bases between them. Germline CDR1 reads SGHNT; CDR2 reads YENEEA. The CDR3 totals 14 residues. In regard to this clone: Its target is unknown.

It was at deep level that the assay was run. Clones were read by immunoSEQ multiplex PCR, and TCRdb kept only the in-frame ones, dropping some. The sample records 2 million to 2.5 million clones, almost 96% being singletons. The chain links TRBV11-3 to TRBJ2-3, with D tentatively TRBD1 (5 bases). This clonotype was sampled from a man between 18 and 29 years old in good health. The sample taken for sequencing was naive CD4+ T cells sorted from blood. Subset: CD45RA+ positively selected. CDR3 sequence: CASSLDRGQGTQYF. The CDR3 coding sequence is TGTGCCAGCAGCTTAGATCGCGGCCAGGGTACGCAGTATTTT.